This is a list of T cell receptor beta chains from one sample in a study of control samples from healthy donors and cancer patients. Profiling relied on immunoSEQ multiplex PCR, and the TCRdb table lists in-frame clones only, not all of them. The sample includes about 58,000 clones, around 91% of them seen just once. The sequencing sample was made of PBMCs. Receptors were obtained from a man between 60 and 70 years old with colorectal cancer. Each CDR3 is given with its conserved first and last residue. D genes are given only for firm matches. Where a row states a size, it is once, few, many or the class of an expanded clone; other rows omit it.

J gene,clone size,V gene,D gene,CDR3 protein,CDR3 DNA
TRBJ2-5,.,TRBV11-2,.,CASSPQGVGQETQYF,TGTGCCAGCAGCCCCCAGGGAGTGGGCCAAGAGACCCAGTACTTC
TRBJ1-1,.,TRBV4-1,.,CASSQDWGAGEAFF,TGCGCCAGCAGCCAAGATTGGGGGGCGGGGGAAGCTTTCTTT
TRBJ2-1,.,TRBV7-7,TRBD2,CASSPTLTSGGRGEQFF,TGTGCCAGCAGCCCGACCCTGACTAGCGGGGGTCGAGGTGAGCAGTTCTTC
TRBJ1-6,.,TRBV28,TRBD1,CASSPGQGDNSPLHF,TGTGCCAGCAGTCCGGGACAGGGGGATAATTCACCCCTCCACTTT
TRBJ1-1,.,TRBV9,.,CASSVGNAEAFF,TGTGCCAGCAGCGTAGGGAACGCTGAAGCTTTCTTT
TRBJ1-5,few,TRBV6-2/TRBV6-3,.,CASSYSSGNQPQHF,TGTGCCAGCAGTTACTCGTCGGGGAATCAGCCCCAGCATTTT
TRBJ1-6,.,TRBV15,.,CATSRAGTNSPLHF,TGTGCCACCAGCAGAGCGGGGACTAATTCACCCCTCCACTTT
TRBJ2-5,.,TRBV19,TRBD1,CASSMLGQARRETQYF,TGTGCCAGTAGTATGTTAGGACAGGCCCGAAGGGAGACCCAGTACTTC
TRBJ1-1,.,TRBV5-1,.,CASSTSQGPNTEAFF,TGCGCCAGCAGCACCTCACAGGGCCCGAACACTGAAGCTTTCTTT
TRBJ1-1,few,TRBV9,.,CASSARAMGTEAFF,TGTGCCAGCAGCGCCCGGGCGATGGGCACTGAAGCTTTCTTT
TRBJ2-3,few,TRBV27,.,CASSYRGQNPSVDTQYF,TGTGCCAGCAGTTACCGGGGGCAGAACCCGTCCGTGGATACGCAGTATTTT
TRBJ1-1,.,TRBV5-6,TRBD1,CASSPTGYGDTEAFF,TGTGCCAGCAGCCCGACAGGGTATGGGGACACTGAAGCTTTCTTT
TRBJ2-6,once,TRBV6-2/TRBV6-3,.,CASSFTGISGANVLTF,TGTGCCAGCAGCTTTACAGGGATCTCTGGGGCCAACGTCCTGACTTTC
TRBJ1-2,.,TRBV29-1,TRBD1,CSVEDREVINYGYTF,TGCAGCGTTGAGGACAGGGAAGTAATTAACTATGGCTACACCTTC
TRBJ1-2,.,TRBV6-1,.,CASSEVSYYGYTF,TGTGCCAGCAGTGAAGTGAGTTACTATGGCTACACCTTC
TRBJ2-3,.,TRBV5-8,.,CASSLVGGYGTDTQYF,TGTGCCAGCAGCTTGGTCGGGGGTTACGGCACAGATACGCAGTATTTT
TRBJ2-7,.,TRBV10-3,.,CAISDRQMEQYF,TGTGCCATCAGTGACCGACAGATGGAGCAGTACTTC
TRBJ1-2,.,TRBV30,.,CAWYLERGNGYTF,TGTGCCTGGTATCTCGAGAGGGGGAATGGCTACACCTTC
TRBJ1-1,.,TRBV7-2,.,CASSLTANTEAFF,TGTGCCAGCAGCTTGACAGCTAACACTGAAGCTTTCTTT
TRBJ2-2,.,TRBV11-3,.,CASRAAGELFF,TGTGCCAGCAGGGCGGCCGGGGAGCTGTTTTTT
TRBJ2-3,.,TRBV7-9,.,CASSPGTTDTQYF,TGTGCCAGCAGCCCGGGGACAACGGATACGCAGTATTTT
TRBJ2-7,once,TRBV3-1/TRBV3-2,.,CASSPLGRDRVYEQYF,TGTGCCAGCAGCCCCTTAGGTCGAGACCGAGTCTACGAGCAGTACTTC
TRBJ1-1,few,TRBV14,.,CASSQRRPGGGAFF,TGTGCCAGCAGCCAAAGAAGACCAGGAGGGGGGGCTTTCTTT
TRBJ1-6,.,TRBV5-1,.,CASSLRANSPLHF,TGCGCCAGCAGCTTAAGGGCCAATTCACCCCTCCACTTT
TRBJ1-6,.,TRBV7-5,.,CVRSPRDRGIPNSPLHF,TGTGTCAGAAGCCCCCGGGACAGGGGTATTCCCAATTCACCCCTCCACTTT
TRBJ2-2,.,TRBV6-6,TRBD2,CASSRGLAGGPNGELFF,TGTGCCAGCAGCCGAGGACTAGCGGGGGGCCCTAACGGGGAGCTGTTTTTT
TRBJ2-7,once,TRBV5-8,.,CASRRTDEQYF,TGTGCCAGCAGGAGGACAGACGAGCAGTACTTC
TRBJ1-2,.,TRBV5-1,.,CASSEGTPTYGYTF,TGCGCCAGCAGCGAAGGCACCCCGACCTATGGCTACACCTTC
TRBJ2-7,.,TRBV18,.,CASSPAGSTYEQYF,TGTGCCAGCTCACCGGCAGGGTCCACCTACGAGCAGTACTTC
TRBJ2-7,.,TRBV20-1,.,CSVAGTYEQYF,TGCAGTGTTGCGGGGACCTACGAGCAGTACTTC
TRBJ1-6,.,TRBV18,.,CASSPPSGNNSPLHF,TGTGCCAGCTCACCACCCTCGGGCAATAATTCACCCCTCCACTTT
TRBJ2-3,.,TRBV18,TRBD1,CASSPRTGETSTDTQYF,TGTGCCAGCTCACCCCGGACAGGGGAAACTAGCACAGATACGCAGTATTTT
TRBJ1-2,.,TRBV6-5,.,CASSYRPVNYGYTF,TGTGCCAGCAGTTACCGCCCAGTTAACTATGGCTACACCTTC
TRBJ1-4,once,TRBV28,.,CASRNRDRLNEKLFF,TGTGCCAGCAGAAACAGGGATCGGCTGAATGAAAAACTGTTTTTT
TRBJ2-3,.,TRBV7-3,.,CASSFGGSTNTQYF,TGTGCCAGCAGCTTTGGGGGGAGCACTAATACGCAGTATTTT
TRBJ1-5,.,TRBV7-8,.,CASSPRATPGHEPQHF,TGTGCCAGCAGCCCGAGGGCCACCCCCGGGCACGAGCCCCAGCATTTT
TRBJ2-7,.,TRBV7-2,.,CASTPGQSFYEQYF,TGTGCCAGCACCCCGGGACAATCATTCTACGAGCAGTACTTC
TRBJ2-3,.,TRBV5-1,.,CASSSLGHPTDTQYF,TGCGCCAGCAGCTCCCTAGGACACCCCACAGATACGCAGTATTTT
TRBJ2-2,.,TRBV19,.,CASSIAAGTGELFF,TGTGCCAGTAGTATAGCCGCAGGCACCGGGGAGCTGTTTTTT
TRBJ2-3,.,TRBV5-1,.,CASSRGPLGPDTQYF,TGCGCCAGCAGCCGGGGCCCTCTGGGCCCAGATACGCAGTATTTT
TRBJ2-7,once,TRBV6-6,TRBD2,CASNGLAGSEQYF,TGTGCCAGCAACGGACTAGCGGGGAGCGAGCAGTACTTC
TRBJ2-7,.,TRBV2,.,CASSSQGRGSYEQYF,TGTGCCAGCAGTTCACAGGGTAGGGGGTCCTACGAGCAGTACTTC
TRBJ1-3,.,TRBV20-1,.,CSASLAGLFSGNTIYF,TGCAGTGCTAGTCTCGCAGGACTGTTCTCTGGAAACACCATATATTTT
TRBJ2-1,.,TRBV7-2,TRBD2,CASSPGRLAGALSYNEQFF,TGTGCCAGCAGCCCTGGGCGGCTAGCGGGGGCCCTCTCCTACAATGAGCAGTTCTTC
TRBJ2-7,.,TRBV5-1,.,CASSEQGGPYEQYF,TGCGCCAGCAGCGAGCAGGGGGGACCCTACGAGCAGTACTTC
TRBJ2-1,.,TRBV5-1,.,CASRGTTTPNERQFF,TGCGCCAGCAGAGGGACAACAACTCCCAATGAGCGGCAGTTCTTC
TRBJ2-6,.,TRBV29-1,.,CSVEDGGRSTGANVLTF,TGCAGCGTTGAAGATGGGGGCCGGAGCACTGGGGCCAACGTCCTGACTTTC
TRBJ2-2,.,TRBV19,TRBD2,CASSITGLAIGELFF,TGTGCCAGTAGTATCACGGGACTAGCTATCGGGGAGCTGTTTTTT
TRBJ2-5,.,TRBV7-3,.,CASSPVGGFRETQYF,TGTGCCAGCAGCCCAGTGGGGGGTTTTCGGGAGACCCAGTACTTC
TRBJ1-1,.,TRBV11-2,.,CASSLASGRNTEAFF,TGTGCCAGCAGCTTAGCCTCGGGGCGGAACACTGAAGCTTTCTTT
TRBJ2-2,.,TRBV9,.,CASSVMRTTNTGELFF,TGTGCCAGCAGCGTTATGCGGACAACGAACACCGGGGAGCTGTTTTTT
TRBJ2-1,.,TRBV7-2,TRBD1,CASSVTGSNYNEQFF,TGTGCCAGCAGCGTGACAGGGTCAAACTACAATGAGCAGTTCTTC
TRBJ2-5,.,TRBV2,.,CASSISGTQETQYF,TGTGCCAGCAGTATTTCGGGCACCCAAGAGACCCAGTACTTC
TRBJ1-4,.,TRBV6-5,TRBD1,CASHLDRSYEKLFF,TGTGCCAGCCACCTGGACAGGTCGTATGAAAAACTGTTTTTT
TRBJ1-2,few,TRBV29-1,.,CSGGGADGYTF,TGCAGCGGAGGGGGGGCGGATGGCTACACCTTC
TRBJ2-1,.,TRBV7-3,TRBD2,CASSLSLAVNNEQFF,TGTGCCAGCAGCTTAAGTCTAGCGGTCAACAATGAGCAGTTCTTC
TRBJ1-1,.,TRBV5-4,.,CASSLGGALGTEAFF,TGTGCCAGCAGCTTGGGTGGGGCACTCGGGACTGAAGCTTTCTTT